This T cell receptor (beta chain) derives from a study of Ad26.COV2.S vaccination and SARS-CoV-2 variants. The treatment: around 19 received Ad26.COV2.S at low or high dose, single or two shots; about 5 received placebo; per-sample allocation not given. The samples date from day 63 after the first vaccine or placebo injection. Profiling relied on immunoSEQ multiplex PCR, and the TCRdb table lists in-frame clones only, not all of them. Here the sample spans hundreds of thousands of clones, roughly 90% being singletons. Source: peripheral blood, taken in a trial of Ad26.COV2.S vaccine versus placebo. This sequence was found in a person aged 18-60 years who received the Ad26.COV2.S COVID-19 vaccine or a placebo.

The CDR3 nucleotides are TGTGCCAGCAGCTTAGAGCAGGGGGTGACAGATACGCAGTATTTT. Translating gives CASSLEQGVTDTQYF. The rearrangement joins TRBV7-9 to TRBJ2-3; 7 bases map to TRBD1. Germline CDR1 and CDR2: SEHNR and FQNEAQ (reference sequence). The CDR3 length is 15 residues. Trimming removed 1 base from V and 3 bases from J; junction bases left unmatched: 4.